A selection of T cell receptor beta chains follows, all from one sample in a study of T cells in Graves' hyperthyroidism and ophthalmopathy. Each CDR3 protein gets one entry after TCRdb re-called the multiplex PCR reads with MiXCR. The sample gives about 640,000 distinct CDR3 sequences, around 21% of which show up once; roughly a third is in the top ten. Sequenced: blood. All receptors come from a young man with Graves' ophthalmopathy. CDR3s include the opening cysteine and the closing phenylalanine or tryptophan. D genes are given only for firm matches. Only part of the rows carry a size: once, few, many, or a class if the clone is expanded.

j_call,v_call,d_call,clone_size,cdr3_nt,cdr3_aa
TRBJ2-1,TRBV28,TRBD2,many,TGTGCCAGCAGTCCCCGTAAGCGGGAGGGGCAGTTCTTC,CASSPRKREGQFF
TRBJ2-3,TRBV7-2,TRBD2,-,TGTGCCAGCAGGTCTCTAGCGGGAGAGCCCAGCACAGATACGCAGTATTTT,CASRSLAGEPSTDTQYF
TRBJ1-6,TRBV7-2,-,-,TGTGCCAGCAGCTTAGTGGAGGGCTTAGGCTCACCCCTCCACTTT,CASSLVEGLGSPLHF
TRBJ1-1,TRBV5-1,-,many,TGCGCCAGCAGCCTGAAGGGTGACACTGAAGCTTTCTTT,CASSLKGDTEAFF
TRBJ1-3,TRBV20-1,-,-,TGCAGTGCTAGAGTTCCTAGGGTTTCCGATAGCTCTGGAAACACCATATATTTT,CSARVPRVSDSSGNTIYF
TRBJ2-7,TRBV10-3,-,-,TGTGCCATCAGTGAGTCGGCCGCGGACAGCGGACCCTACGAGCAGTACTTC,CAISESAADSGPYEQYF
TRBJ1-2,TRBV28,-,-,TGTGCCGTAAGCACAGAGCTTAACTATGGCTACACCTTC,CAVSTELNYGYTF
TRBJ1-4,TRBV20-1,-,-,TGCAGTGCTAGACCTGAAAATGAAAAACTGTTTTTT,CSARPENEKLFF
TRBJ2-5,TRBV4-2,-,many,TGTGCCAGCAGCCAAGAAGGTGGGGCGGCGCAAGAGACCCAGTACTTC,CASSQEGGAAQETQYF
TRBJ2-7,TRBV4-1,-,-,TGCGCCAGCAGCCAGCCAGCGGGCGGCTCCTACGAGCAGTACTTC,CASSQPAGGSYEQYF
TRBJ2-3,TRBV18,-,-,TGTGCCAGCTTTCAAGGGCCGGGGAATGGCGATACGCAGTATTTT,CASFQGPGNGDTQYF
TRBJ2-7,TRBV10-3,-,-,TGTGCCATCAGGACCGACTACGAGCAGTACTTC,CAIRTDYEQYF
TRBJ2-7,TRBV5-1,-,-,TGCGCCAGCAGTCTACCGGGACAGACTAGCTCCTACGAGCAGTACTTC,CASSLPGQTSSYEQYF
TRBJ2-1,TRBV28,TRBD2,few,TGTGCCAGCAGCCCCTTGTGGGACGAGGGACTAGCGGGCCCCTACAATGGGCAGTTCTTC,CASSPLWDEGLAGPYNGQFF
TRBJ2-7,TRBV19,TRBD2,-,TGTGCCAGTAGTACCATCGGACTAGCGGGAGACCGCTACGAGCAGTACTTC,CASSTIGLAGDRYEQYF
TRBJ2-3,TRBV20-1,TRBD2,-,TGCAGTGCTAGAGAGGGGGAGCCGCGGGAGCGGGTGGGAGATACGCAGTATTTT,CSAREGEPRERVGDTQYF
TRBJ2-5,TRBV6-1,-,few,TGTGCCAGCAGTGCCATTGGAGGAAAAGAGACCCAGTACTTC,CASSAIGGKETQYF
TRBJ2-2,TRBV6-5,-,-,TGTGCCAGCAGTTACTCGGATATAGGCGGTTCCTACACCGGGGAGCTGTTTTTT,CASSYSDIGGSYTGELFF
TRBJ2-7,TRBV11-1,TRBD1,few,TGTGCCAGCAGCTTAGCGTCGGTATATACAGGGGGCCACTTCTACGAGCAGTACTTC,CASSLASVYTGGHFYEQYF
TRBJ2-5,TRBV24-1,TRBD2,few,TGTGCCACCCCGACTAGCGGGAGGGAAGAAGAGACCCAGTACTTC,CATPTSGREEETQYF
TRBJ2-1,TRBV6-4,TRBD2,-,TGTGCCAGCAGTGAAGTGGGCGGGAGCGGTGAGCAGTTCTTC,CASSEVGGSGEQFF
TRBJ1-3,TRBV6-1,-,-,TGTACCAGCACCAGGGGAGAACGGGACACCATATATTTT,CTSTRGERDTIYF
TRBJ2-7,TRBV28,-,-,TGTGCCAGCAACTCCCAGGGCTACGAGCAGTACTTC,CASNSQGYEQYF
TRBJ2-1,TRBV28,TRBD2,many,TGTGCCAGCAGGGGGGCTCCGGGAGGGACCGTTGAGCAGTTCTTC,CASRGAPGGTVEQFF
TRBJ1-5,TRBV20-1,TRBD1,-,TGCAGTGCTACTCAGACAGGGGTTGGAAATCAGCCCCAGCATTTT,CSATQTGVGNQPQHF
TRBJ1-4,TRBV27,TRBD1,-,TGTGCCAGCAGTTTTGCGACAGGGACAGGAGAAAAACTGTTTTTT,CASSFATGTGEKLFF
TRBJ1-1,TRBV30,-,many,TGTGCCTGGGGGTCTTTCACTGAAGCTTTCTTT,CAWGSFTEAFF
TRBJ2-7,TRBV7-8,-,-,TGTGCCAGCAGCTTGGAGTTGGCGGCCCCCTACGAGCAGTACTTC,CASSLELAAPYEQYF
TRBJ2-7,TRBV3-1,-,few,TGTGCCAGCAGCCCCCGACTAGGCTCCTACGAGCAGTACTTC,CASSPRLGSYEQYF
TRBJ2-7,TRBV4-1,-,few,TGCGCCAGCAGCCAACCAACGAGGGGCGACGAGCAGTACTTC,CASSQPTRGDEQYF
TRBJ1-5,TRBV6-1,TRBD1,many,TGTGCCAGCAGCGCTGGGACAGGGGATTATCAGCCCCAGCATTTT,CASSAGTGDYQPQHF
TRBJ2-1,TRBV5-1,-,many,TGCGCCAGCAGCCCCGGGACATTCGTGGGGAACAATGAGCAGTTCTTC,CASSPGTFVGNNEQFF
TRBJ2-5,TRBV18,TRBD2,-,TGTGCCAGCTCACCCGGACTAGCCACACAAGAGACCCAGTACTTC,CASSPGLATQETQYF
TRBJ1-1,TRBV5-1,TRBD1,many,TGCGCCAGCAGTTCCGGACAGGGCCATCCGAACACTGAAGCTTTCTTT,CASSSGQGHPNTEAFF
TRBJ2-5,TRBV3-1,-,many,TGTGCCAGCAACCAATTAGGGGGGGGTCAAGAGACCCAGTACTTC,CASNQLGGGQETQYF
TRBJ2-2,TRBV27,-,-,TGTGCCAGCAGGAAATGGCCAGCGACCGGGGAGCTGTTTTTT,CASRKWPATGELFF
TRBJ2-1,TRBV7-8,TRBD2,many,TGTGCCAGCAGCCCGGGACTAGCGGGACCCTACAATGAGCAGTTCTTC,CASSPGLAGPYNEQFF
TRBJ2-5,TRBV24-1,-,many,TGTGCCACCAGTGTGGGCGGAAAAGAGACCCAGTACTTC,CATSVGGKETQYF
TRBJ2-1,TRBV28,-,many,TGTGCCAGCAACGACAAACCCAATGAGCAGTTCTTC,CASNDKPNEQFF
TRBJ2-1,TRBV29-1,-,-,TGCAGCGTTGAAGACCCAATCAATGAGCAGTTCTTC,CSVEDPINEQFF
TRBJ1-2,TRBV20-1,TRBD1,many,TGCAGTGCTAGAGTCCCGGGACAGGCAAACTATGGCTACACCTTC,CSARVPGQANYGYTF